This T cell receptor beta chain came from a study of CD8 T cells in ankylosing spondylitis. The CDR3 sequence is 14 residues long. Germline CDR1 reads SGHAT; CDR2 reads FQNNGV. V was cut by 0 bases and J by 0 bases, with 3 bases left in between. TCR beta libraries were made by quantitative 5'-RACE with molecular barcodes. MiXCR was run by TCRdb on the 5' RACE reads, yielding one entry per CDR3 protein. The sample holds roughly 700,000 distinct CDR3 sequences, around a fifth seen once. General observations from the study: Made up of eight highly homologous variants, a TCR beta motif appeared characteristic of ankylosing spondylitis blood. Several of the motif variants were reported before in synovial fluid and blood from reactive arthritis. Reportedly, matched ankylosing spondylitis synovial fluid was significantly enriched for disease-linked clones.

As to this clonotype: Its antigen is still unknown.

Sequences were obtained from blood, either unsorted or a sorted T cell fraction (not recorded which). The rearrangement uses TRBV11-2 and TRBJ1-5; no reliable D call. This clonotype originated in a male donor with ankylosing spondylitis. CDR3 bases: TGTGCCAGCAGCTTAGAGAATAGCAATCAGCCCCAGCATTTT. Its translation: CASSLENSNQPQHF.